The clone carrying this TCR beta chain is a singleton in its sample. The data belong to a study of blood T cell repertoires in COVID-19. In the original analysis: Nucleated cell counts were estimated from reference gene primer amplification. The table came from immunoSEQ multiplex PCR; TCRdb's copy has only in-frame clones and leaves some out. That table is the source of V, J and clone size, and D and trimming were worked out from the DNA. Of 380,000 or so clones in the sample, approximately 80% were seen once. Germline V lookup: CDR1 SGHNT, CDR2 YENEEA. The CDR3 sequence is 15 residues long. Trimming removed 5 bases from V and 0 bases from J, with 10 bases in between.

The TCR originated in a human donor with acute or convalescent COVID-19. The donor label of this sample is uncertain. The genes are TRBV11-3 and TRBJ2-2; D might be TRBD2 (5 bases). Material for sequencing was peripheral blood. The CDR3, as DNA: TGTGCCAGCAGCACAAGACTAACGAACACCGGGGAGCTGTTTTTT. Amino acid sequence: CASSTRLTNTGELFF.